This section outlines one TCR beta chain sequence together with its context. What antigen it recognizes has not been identified. No qualities accompany the bases; no much larger clone lies one base away. The data were obtained in a study of blood T cell repertoires in COVID-19 (dated by TCRdb to between 2020 and 2021). Concerning the study at large: The collaborator samples originated in the United States, Italy and Spain and spanned the acute and convalescent phases of COVID-19. The prospective study material was composed of cDNA or gDNA derived from T cells, B-cell-depleted T cells, or PBMCs. Deeply sampled blood TCRbeta repertoires from subjects exposed to, actively infected with, or recovered from COVID-19 were included in the dataset. A freely available public database, intended as a resource for researchers studying the immune response to SARS-CoV-2, is where the repertoires were released. Samples were obtained from the ongoing ImmuneRACE study (first 160 participants) and from over 1,000 subjects provided by 6 global collaborators. A de-identified subject ID, COVID-19 status, age in years and sex were almost always included in the sample metadata. HLA class I and class II types, where available, came from metadata supplied by the sample provider rather than from assay-based typing. Results and caveats for the whole study, not just this receptor: The quantity of clinical and demographic metadata differed by source and by participant and was supplied without curation.

TCRbeta CDR3 regions were amplified from genomic DNA by means of the immunoSEQ Assay, a bias-controlled multiplex PCR. The paper's data handling went like this. The number of nucleated cells in each sample was estimated by amplification of reference gene primers within the assay. Sequence reads were collapsed and filtered to measure the absolute abundance of every unique TCRbeta CDR3 rearrangement. For each sample, productive Simpson clonality was calculated as the square root of Simpson's diversity index over productive rearrangements. TCRdb retrieved this table from immuneACCESS and kept in-frame rearrangements only. Not all clones are present; in checked studies, unresolved V genes account for under half, and no reason is known for the remainder. V and J calls and clone size are as listed in that table; D and trimming were resolved from the DNA. In this sample the table shows hundreds of thousands of clones, 70% to 90% of which occur a single time. Clones ranked in the top ten supply 0.2% to 0.3% of the sample.

The collaborating institutions used their own protocols to collect whole blood in K2EDTA tubes. For TCRbeta analysis, collaborators shipped samples as frozen whole blood, isolated PBMCs, or DNA extracted from either of those sample types. CDR1 LGHDT and CDR2 YNNKEL were looked up in the germline V gene (reference sequence). V drops 0 bases and J drops 6 bases, leaving 15 bases in between. Spanning cysteine to phenylalanine, the CDR3 consists of 15 amino acids. Solely the CDR3 DNA is kept, with 45 bases framed from the first base. The chain is made from TRBV3-1 (or the pseudogene TRBV3-2) and TRBJ2-7; the D gene is perhaps TRBD2, on 6 matching bases. Sequenced material: peripheral blood. This TCR derives from a woman aged 18-29 years with acute or convalescent COVID-19. The CDR3 protein: CASSQDGRLSGEQYF. Read as DNA, the sequence is TGTGCCAGCAGCCAAGATGGGAGGTTATCGGGCGAGCAGTACTTC.